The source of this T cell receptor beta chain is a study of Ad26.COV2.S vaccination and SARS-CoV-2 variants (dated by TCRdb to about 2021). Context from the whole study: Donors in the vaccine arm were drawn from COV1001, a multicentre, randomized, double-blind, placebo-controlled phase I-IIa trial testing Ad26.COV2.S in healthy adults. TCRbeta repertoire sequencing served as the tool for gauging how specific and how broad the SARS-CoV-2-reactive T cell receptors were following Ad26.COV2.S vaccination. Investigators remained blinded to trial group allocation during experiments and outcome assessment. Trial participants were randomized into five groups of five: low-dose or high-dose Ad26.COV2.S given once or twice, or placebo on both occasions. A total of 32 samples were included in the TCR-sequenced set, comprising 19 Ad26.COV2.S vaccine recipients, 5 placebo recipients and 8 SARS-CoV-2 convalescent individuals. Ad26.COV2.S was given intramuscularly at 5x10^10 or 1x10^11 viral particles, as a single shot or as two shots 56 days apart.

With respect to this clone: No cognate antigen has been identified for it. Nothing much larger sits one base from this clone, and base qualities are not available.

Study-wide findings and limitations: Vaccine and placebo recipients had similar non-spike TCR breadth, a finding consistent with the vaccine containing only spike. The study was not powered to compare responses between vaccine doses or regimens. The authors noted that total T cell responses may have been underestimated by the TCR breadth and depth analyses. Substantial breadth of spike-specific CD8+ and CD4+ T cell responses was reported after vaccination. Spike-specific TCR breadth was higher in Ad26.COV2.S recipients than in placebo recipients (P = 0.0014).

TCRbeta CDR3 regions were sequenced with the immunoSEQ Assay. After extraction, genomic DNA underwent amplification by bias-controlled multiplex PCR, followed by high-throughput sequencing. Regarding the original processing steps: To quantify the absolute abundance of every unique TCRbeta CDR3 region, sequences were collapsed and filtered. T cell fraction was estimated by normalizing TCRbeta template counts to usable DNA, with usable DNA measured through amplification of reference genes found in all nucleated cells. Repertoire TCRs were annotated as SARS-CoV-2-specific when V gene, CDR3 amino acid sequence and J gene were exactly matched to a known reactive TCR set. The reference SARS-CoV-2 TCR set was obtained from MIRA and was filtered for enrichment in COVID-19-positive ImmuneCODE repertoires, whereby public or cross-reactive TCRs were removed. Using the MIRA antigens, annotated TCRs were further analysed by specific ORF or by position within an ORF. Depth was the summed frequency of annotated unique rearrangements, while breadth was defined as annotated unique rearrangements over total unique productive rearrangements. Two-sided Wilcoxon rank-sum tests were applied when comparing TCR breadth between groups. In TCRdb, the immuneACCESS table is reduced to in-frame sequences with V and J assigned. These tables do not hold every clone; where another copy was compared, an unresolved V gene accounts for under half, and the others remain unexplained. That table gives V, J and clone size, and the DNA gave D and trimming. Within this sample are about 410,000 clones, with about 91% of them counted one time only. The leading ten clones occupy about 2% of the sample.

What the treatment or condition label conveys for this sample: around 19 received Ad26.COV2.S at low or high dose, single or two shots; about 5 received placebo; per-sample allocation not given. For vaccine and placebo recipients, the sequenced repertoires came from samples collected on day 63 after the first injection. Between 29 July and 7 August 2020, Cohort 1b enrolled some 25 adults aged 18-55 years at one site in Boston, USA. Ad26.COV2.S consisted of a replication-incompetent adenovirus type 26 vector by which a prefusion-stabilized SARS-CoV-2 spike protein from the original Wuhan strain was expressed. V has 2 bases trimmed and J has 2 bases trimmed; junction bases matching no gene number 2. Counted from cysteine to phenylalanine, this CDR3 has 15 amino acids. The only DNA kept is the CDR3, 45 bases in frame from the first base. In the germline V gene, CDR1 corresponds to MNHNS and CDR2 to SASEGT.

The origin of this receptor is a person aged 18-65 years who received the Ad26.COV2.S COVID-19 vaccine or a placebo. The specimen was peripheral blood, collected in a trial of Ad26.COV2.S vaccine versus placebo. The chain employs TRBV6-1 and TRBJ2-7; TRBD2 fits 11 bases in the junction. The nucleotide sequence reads TGTGCCAGCAGTGAACTAGCGGGGGGAGCCTACGAGCAGTACTTC. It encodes CASSELAGGAYEQYF.